A selection of T cell receptor beta chains follows, all from one sample in a study of T cell repertoires in cytomegalovirus infection. One entry per CDR3 protein, called by TCRdb with MiXCR from the reads. This table holds around 900,000 distinct CDR3 sequences, around 32% found once. For these TCRs, the target antigens are not known. The input for sequencing was cultured CD8+ T cells from PBMCs, taken from culture after CMV antigen stimulation. The receptor source for this set is a human donor in good health (CMV status not recorded). Some clones in this sample may be carry-over from other donors' samples. The CDR3 runs from the conserved cysteine through the conserved F or W. A D gene is named only where the DNA matches it firmly. Some rows have no size entry. The others give once, few or many, or a class for an expanded clone.

clone size,J gene,V gene,D gene,CDR3 DNA,CDR3 protein
-,TRBJ1-2,TRBV24-1,TRBD1,TGTGCCACCAGTGATTCAGGGGGTGGAGATGGCTACACCTTC,CATSDSGGGDGYTF
many,TRBJ1-4,TRBV6-5,TRBD1,TGTGCCAGCAGTTACTCGTCAGGGGGAAAACTGTTTTTT,CASSYSSGGKLFF
once,TRBJ2-5,TRBV14,-,TGTGCCAGCAGCCCGTTTGGGGGGGGCACCCAAGAGACCCAGTACTTC,CASSPFGGGTQETQYF
-,TRBJ1-1,TRBV7-8,-,TGTGCCAGCAGCTTTGATGGGGATAACACTGAAGCTTTCTTT,CASSFDGDNTEAFF
few,TRBJ2-5,TRBV6-1,-,TGTGCCAGCAGTGACCTCCGGGAGACCCAGTACTTC,CASSDLRETQYF
many,TRBJ2-2,TRBV7-2,-,TGTGCCAGCAGCTTAGCGATCGGCGGAGGCCCCGGGGAGCTGTTTTTT,CASSLAIGGGPGELFF
-,TRBJ2-7,TRBV12-3/TRBV12-4,TRBD2,TGTGCCAGCAGCGGGGGGGCCCCCTACGAGCAGTACTTC,CASSGGAPYEQYF
-,TRBJ2-3,TRBV3-1,TRBD1,TGTGCCAGCAGCCCCGGGACAGTCGACACAGATACGCAGTATTTT,CASSPGTVDTDTQYF
few,TRBJ1-1,TRBV6-5,-,TGTGCCAGCAGCTACTTTGACGGCACTGAAGCTTTCTTT,CASSYFDGTEAFF
-,TRBJ1-1,TRBV2,TRBD1,TGTGCCAGCAGTGAACTGGGGACAGAGAACACTGAAGCTTTCTTT,CASSELGTENTEAFF
-,TRBJ2-1,TRBV12-5,-,TGTGCTAGTGGTTTGCTGCCCCGACCGCACAATGAGCAGTTCTTC,CASGLLPRPHNEQFF